Shown below are 20 T cell receptor beta chains from a single sample sequenced in a study of CXCR3 chemokines and chemotherapy response in bladder cancer. TCRdb passed the PCR reads through MiXCR, listing each CDR3 protein once. The profile shows about 8,100 distinct CDR3 sequences, roughly an eighth of them singletons. The material was obtained from a patient whose treatment included neoadjuvant chemotherapy. These receptors were collected from a human donor with bladder cancer that responded to neoadjuvant chemotherapy.

The rearrangement uses TRBV20-1 and TRBJ2-3, with 11 bases lining up with TRBD2. The CDR3 runs to 16 residues. Germline CDR1 DFQATT, CDR2 SNEGSKA (reference sequence). V was clipped by 4 bases and J by 0 bases; unmatched bases: 6. The CDR3 sequence is CSAISGGATSTDTQYF. DNA for the CDR3: TGCAGTGCTATTAGCGGGGGGGCTACTAGCACAGATACGCAGTATTTT.

Ten or more counts support this clonotype. The genes are TRBV6-1 and TRBJ2-1; 10 nucleotides agree with TRBD1. This CDR3 spans 14 amino acids. The germline gives CDR1 MNHNS, CDR2 SASEGT. The V gene end was trimmed by 7 bases and the J gene end by 6 bases; junction bases not matched to a gene: 6. The CDR3: CASTRQGAPNEQFF. The CDR3 DNA sequence: TGTGCCAGCACCCGACAGGGGGCGCCCAATGAGCAGTTCTTC.

By its share, this clonotype is medium-sized. CDR3 sequence: CASSDRQGVSNVLTF. As DNA, the CDR3 is TGTGCCAGCAGTGATCGACAGGGGGTCTCCAACGTCCTGACTTTC. This rearrangement joins TRBV6-1 to TRBJ2-6, with TRBD1 identical over 9 bases. Germline lookup yields CDR1 MNHNS and CDR2 SASEGT. Losses at the gene ends were 3 bases for V and 8 bases for J; bases not matched to a gene: 5. The CDR3 has 15 amino acids.

This sequence joins TRBV11-2 and TRBJ1-5; D unresolved. The V end lost 3 bases, the J end lost 5 bases, and 8 bases lay between the germline ends. Germline V gene lookup returns CDR1 SGHAT and CDR2 FQNNGV. This CDR3 region has 13 residues. Here the CDR3 DNA reads TGTGCCAGCAGCTTCGCTGGATATCAGCCCCAGCATTTT. Translating gives CASSFAGYQPQHF.

This clonotype has a count of ten or more. The chain joins TRBV6-5 to TRBJ1-3; D unresolved. The V and J ends lost 0 bases and 1 base respectively, with 7 bases between them. Looked up from germline, CDR1 is MNHEY and CDR2 is SVGAGI. The CDR3 loop spans 15 amino acids. In nucleotides, the CDR3 is TGTGCCAGCAGTTACTCCCCGGATTCTGGAAACACCATATATTTT. This gives the protein CASSYSPDSGNTIYF.

By frequency in the sample, this clonotype is medium-sized. The chain has TRBV6-1 and TRBJ1-5; D gene ambiguous. Germline V gene sequence: CDR1 MNHNS, CDR2 SASEGT. This CDR3 contains 15 residues. V lost 1 base, J lost 3 bases, and 10 bases lay in between. The CDR3 region is CASSEGRANNQPQHF. CDR3 coding DNA: TGTGCCAGCAGTGAAGGACGGGCGAACAATCAGCCCCAGCATTTT.

The chain joins TRBV29-1 to TRBJ2-3; D unresolved. Germline V lookup: CDR1 SQVTM, CDR2 ANQGSEA. This CDR3 spans 11 amino acids. Deletions cut 5 bases from V and 11 bases from J, with 14 bases between. CDR3 DNA sequence: TGCAGCGTTACCCTCGGCGGCGGGCAGTATTTT. It encodes CSVTLGGGQYF.

Concerning this clonotype: This likely stems from a read error, as it lies one base from a far larger clone. The V and J genes are TRBV10-3 and TRBJ1-5; TRBD1 is a possible D gene (5 bases). This CDR3 region has 15 residues. CDR1 and CDR2 (germline): ENHRY, SYGVKD. V gave up 5 bases and J gave up 6 bases, with 17 bases separating them. CDR3 nucleotide sequence: TGTGCCATCAGTTCCGGGACGGAGTGGGGTCAGCCCCAGCATTTT. It specifies CAISSGTEWGQPQHF.

This clonotype was seen repeatedly, ten times or more. The DNA of the CDR3 is TGTGCCAGCAGTGGCGGGACTCCAGAGACCCAGTACTTC. Protein: CASSGGTPETQYF. V is TRBV6-1 and J is TRBJ2-5; D perhaps matches TRBD2 (6 bases). The V end lost 4 bases, the J end lost 4 bases, and 10 bases lay between the germline ends. The germline V gene has CDR1 MNHNS and CDR2 SASEGT. This CDR3 comprises 13 residues.

This clonotype is classed as medium-sized. This sequence joins TRBV6-5 and TRBJ1-1; D is unresolved. V was cut by 8 bases and J by 4 bases, with 8 bases left in between. The germline V gene encodes CDR1 MNHEY and CDR2 SVGAGI. The CDR3 extends over 11 amino acids. The DNA of the CDR3 is TGTGCCAGCGGCTTCGGCACTGAAGCTTTCTTT. Amino acid sequence: CASGFGTEAFF.

This clonotype has at least ten counts. The chain uses TRBV29-1 and TRBJ2-5, with 7 bases that match TRBD1. V lost 6 bases, J lost 3 bases, and 4 bases stayed unmatched. The CDR3 sequence is 12 residues long. The germline gives CDR1 SQVTM, CDR2 ANQGSEA. CDR3 in DNA: TGCAGCGTAGGGGACAGTGAAGAGACCCAGTACTTC. Translated: CSVGDSEETQYF.

This clonotype rates as medium-sized (0.01 to 0.1%). The chain uses TRBV6-6 and TRBJ2-7; TRBD2 aligns across 7 bases. Germline assignment: CDR1 MNHNY and CDR2 SVGAGI (reference sequence). This CDR3 contains 15 residues. V lost 5 bases, J lost 2 bases, and 9 bases stayed unmatched. CDR3 nucleotide sequence: TGTGCCAGCAGTCCCGGGCCGGGACTACCCTACGAGCAGTACTTC. Translation gives CASSPGPGLPYEQYF.

This clonotype is judged medium-sized. As DNA, the CDR3 is TGTGCCAGCAGCCCATCTCTGACAGATCATACGCAGTATTTT. Translated, it gives CASSPSLTDHTQYF. The chain employs TRBV7-2 and TRBJ2-3; TRBD1 might be the D (5 bases). Germline V CDR1 and CDR2: SGHTA, FQGNSA. The CDR3 extends over 14 amino acids. The V end was cut by 5 bases, the J end by 7 bases, with 16 bases between.

This clonotype was seen at least ten times. V usage is TRBV12-3 or TRBV12-4 and J usage is TRBJ2-7; TRBD1 aligns across 7 bases. The V and J ends lost 5 bases and 0 bases, in that order; junction bases with no gene match: 1. The CDR3 is 13 amino acids. The CDR3 sequence is CASSRDSSYEQYF. Here the CDR3 DNA reads TGTGCCAGCAGTAGGGACAGCTCCTACGAGCAGTACTTC.

There are a few counts of this clonotype. The V gene is TRBV18, the J gene TRBJ2-2; 8 bases agree with TRBD2. This CDR3 region has 15 residues. In germline, CDR1 is KGHSH, CDR2 LQKENI. V dropped 5 bases and J dropped 1; count of bases not matched to a gene: 3. The CDR3 DNA reads as TGTGCCAGCTCATCCGCGGGGGGGAACACCGGGGAGCTGTTTTTT. This encodes CASSSAGGNTGELFF. Combining the CDR3 with reference TRBV18 and TRBJ2-2 gives the whole variable domain NAGVMQNPRHLVRRRGQEARLRCSPMKGHSHVYWYRQLPEEGLKFMVYLQKENIIDESGMPKERFSAEFPKEGPSILRIQQVVRGDSAAYFCASSSAGGNTGELFFGEGSRLTVL.

This clonotype is judged medium-sized. The V gene is TRBV10-3, the J gene TRBJ1-2; possibly TRBD1 for D (5 bases). Germline V gene sequence: CDR1 ENHRY, CDR2 SYGVKD. Trimming took 0 bases from V and 4 from J, leaving 9 bases between them. The CDR3 consists of 14 residues. CDR3 loop: CAISESMGLYGYTF. In DNA form, the CDR3 reads TGTGCCATCAGTGAGTCAATGGGGCTCTATGGCTACACCTTC.

This clonotype was found many times. This chain links TRBV6-5 with TRBJ1-5, with D unclear. This CDR3 region has 15 residues. The V and J ends lost 3 bases and 1 base respectively, with 10 bases between them. Germline CDR1 and CDR2: MNHEY and SVGAGI. The CDR3 coding sequence is TGTGCCAGCAGTTATGGCCTAGGGAGCAATCAGCCCCAGCATTTT. Its translation: CASSYGLGSNQPQHF.

This clonotype qualifies as medium-sized. This chain uses TRBV24-1 with TRBJ1-1; D not resolved. The CDR3 is 8 amino acids. Trimming shortened V by 8 bases and J by 7 bases, and 1 base separated the two germline ends. Per germline, CDR1 KGHDR and CDR2 SFDVKD. In DNA, the CDR3 is TGTGCCACCATTGAAGCTTTCTTT. Amino acid sequence: CATIEAFF.

This clonotype has ten or more counts. The rearrangement joins TRBV30 to TRBJ1-6; TRBD1 matches 8 bases. Losses at the gene ends were 7 bases for V and 6 bases for J; bases not matched to a gene: 8. Germline CDR1 is GTSNPN and CDR2 is SVGIG (reference sequence). This CDR3 is 14 amino acids long. The CDR3 DNA sequence: TGTGCCTCTCTTTCAGGGGGCTCTAATTCACCCCTCCACTTT. Protein sequence: CASLSGGSNSPLHF.

At least ten counts were recorded for this clonotype. This chain links TRBV18 with TRBJ2-1; TRBD1 matches 10 bases. This CDR3 has 15 amino acids. Per the germline V gene, CDR1 is KGHSH and CDR2 is LQKENI. With V trimmed by 3 bases and J by 7 bases, 6 bases remained unmatched. This CDR3 is CASSPGQGFTNEQFF. Written as DNA, the CDR3 is TGTGCCAGCTCACCGGGACAGGGGTTTACGAATGAGCAGTTCTTC.